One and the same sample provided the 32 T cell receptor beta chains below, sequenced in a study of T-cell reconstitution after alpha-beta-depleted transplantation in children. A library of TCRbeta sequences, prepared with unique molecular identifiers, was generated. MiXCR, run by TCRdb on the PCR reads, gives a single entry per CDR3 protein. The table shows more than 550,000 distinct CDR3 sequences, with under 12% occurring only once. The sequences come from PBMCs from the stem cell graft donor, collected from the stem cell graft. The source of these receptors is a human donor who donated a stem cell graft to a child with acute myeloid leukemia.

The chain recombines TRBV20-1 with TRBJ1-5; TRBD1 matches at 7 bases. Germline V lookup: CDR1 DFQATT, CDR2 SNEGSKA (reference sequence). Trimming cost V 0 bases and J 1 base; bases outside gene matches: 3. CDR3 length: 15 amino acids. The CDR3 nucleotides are TGCAGTGCTAGAGATCCCAGGGGGAGCAATCAGCCCCAGCATTTT. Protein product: CSARDPRGSNQPQHF.

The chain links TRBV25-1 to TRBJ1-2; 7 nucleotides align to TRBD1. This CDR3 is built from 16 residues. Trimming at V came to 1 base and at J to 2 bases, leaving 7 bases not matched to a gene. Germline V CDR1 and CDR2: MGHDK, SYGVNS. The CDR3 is CASSESRWTGNYGYTF. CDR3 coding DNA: TGTGCCAGCAGTGAATCGAGGTGGACAGGCAACTATGGCTACACCTTC.

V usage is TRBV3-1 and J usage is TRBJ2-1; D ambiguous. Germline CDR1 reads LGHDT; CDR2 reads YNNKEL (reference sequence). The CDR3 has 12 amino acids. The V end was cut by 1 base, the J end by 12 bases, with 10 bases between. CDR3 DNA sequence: TGTGCCAGCAGCCAAGGACGGACCGGGCAGTTCTTC. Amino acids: CASSQGRTGQFF.

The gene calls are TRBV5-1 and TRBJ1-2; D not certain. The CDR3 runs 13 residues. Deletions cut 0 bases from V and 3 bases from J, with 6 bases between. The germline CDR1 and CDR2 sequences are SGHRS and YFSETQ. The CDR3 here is CASSLEVDYGYTF. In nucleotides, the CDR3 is TGCGCCAGCAGCTTGGAGGTTGACTATGGCTACACCTTC. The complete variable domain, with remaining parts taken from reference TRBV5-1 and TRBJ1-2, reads KAGVTQTPRYLIKTRGQQVTLSCSPISGHRSVSWYQQTPGQGLQFLFEYFSETQRNKGNFPGRFSGRQFSNSRSEMNVSTLELGDSALYLCASSLEVDYGYTFGSGTRLTVV.

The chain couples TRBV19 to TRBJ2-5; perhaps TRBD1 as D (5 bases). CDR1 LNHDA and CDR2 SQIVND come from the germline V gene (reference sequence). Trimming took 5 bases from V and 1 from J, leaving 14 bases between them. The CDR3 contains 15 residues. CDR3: CASSFDSPSQETQYF. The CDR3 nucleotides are TGTGCCAGTAGTTTCGACAGTCCCAGCCAAGAGACCCAGTACTTC.

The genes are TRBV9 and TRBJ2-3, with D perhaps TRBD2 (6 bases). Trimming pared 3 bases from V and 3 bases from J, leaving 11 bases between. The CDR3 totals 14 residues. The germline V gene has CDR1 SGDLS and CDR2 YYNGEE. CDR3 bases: TGTGCCAGCAGCGGGGACTCCCGTACAGATACGCAGTATTTT. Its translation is CASSGDSRTDTQYF.

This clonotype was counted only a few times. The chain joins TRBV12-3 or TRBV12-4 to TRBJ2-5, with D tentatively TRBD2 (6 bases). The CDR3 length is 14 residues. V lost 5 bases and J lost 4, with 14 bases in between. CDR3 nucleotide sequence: TGTGCCAGCAGTCCCGAGACTAGGGTAGAGACCCAGTACTTC. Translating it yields CASSPETRVETQYF.

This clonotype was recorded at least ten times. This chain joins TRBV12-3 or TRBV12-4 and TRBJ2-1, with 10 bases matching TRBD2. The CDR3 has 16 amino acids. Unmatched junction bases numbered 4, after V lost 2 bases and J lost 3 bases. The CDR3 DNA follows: TGTGCCAGCAGTTTACCGGGACTAGCGAGCTACAATGAGCAGTTCTTC. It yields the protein CASSLPGLASYNEQFF.

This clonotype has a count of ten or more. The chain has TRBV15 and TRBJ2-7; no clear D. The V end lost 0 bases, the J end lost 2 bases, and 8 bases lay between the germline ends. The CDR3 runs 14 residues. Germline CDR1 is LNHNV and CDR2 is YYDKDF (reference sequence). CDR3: CATSRDLIAYEQYF. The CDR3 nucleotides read TGTGCCACCAGCAGAGACTTAATAGCCTACGAGCAGTACTTC.

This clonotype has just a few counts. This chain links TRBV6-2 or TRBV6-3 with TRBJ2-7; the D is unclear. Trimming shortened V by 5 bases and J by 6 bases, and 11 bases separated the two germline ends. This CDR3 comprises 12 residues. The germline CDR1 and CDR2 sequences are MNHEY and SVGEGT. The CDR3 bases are TGTGCCAGCAGTATGGTGGCGCGCGAGCAGTACTTC. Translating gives CASSMVAREQYF.

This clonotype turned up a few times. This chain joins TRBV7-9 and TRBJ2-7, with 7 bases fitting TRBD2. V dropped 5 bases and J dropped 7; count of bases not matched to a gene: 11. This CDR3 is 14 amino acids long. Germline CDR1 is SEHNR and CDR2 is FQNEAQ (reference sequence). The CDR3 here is CASSPEGRAVEQYF. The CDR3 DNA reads TGTGCCAGCAGCCCCGAGGGGAGGGCCGTTGAGCAGTACTTC.

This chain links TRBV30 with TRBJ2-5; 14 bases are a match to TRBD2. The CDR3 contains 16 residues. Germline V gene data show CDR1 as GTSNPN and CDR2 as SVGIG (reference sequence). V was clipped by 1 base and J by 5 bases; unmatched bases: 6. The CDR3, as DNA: TGTGCCTGGAGTGCAGGGACTAGCGGGAGTCGGGAGACCCAGTACTTC. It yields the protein CAWSAGTSGSRETQYF. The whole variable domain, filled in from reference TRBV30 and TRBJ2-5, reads SQTIHQWPATLVQPVGSPLSLECTVEGTSNPNLYWYRQAAGRGLQLLFYSVGIGQISSEVPQNLSASRPQDRQFILSSKKLLLSDSGFYLCAWSAGTSGSRETQYFGPGTRLLVL.

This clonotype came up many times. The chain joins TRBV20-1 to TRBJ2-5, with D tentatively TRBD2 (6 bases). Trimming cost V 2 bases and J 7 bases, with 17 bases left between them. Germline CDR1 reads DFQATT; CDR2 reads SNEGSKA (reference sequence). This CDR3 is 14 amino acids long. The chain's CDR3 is CSARPGGGGWTQYF. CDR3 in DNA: TGCAGTGCTAGACCCGGGGGTGGAGGATGGACCCAGTACTTC.

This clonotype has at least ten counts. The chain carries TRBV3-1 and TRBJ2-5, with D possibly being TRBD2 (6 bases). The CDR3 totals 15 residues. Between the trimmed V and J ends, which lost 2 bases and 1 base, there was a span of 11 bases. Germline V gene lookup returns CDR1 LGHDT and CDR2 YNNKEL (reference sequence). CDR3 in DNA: TGTGCCAGCAGCCAATTTGGCGGGACCCAAGAGACCCAGTACTTC. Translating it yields CASSQFGGTQETQYF.

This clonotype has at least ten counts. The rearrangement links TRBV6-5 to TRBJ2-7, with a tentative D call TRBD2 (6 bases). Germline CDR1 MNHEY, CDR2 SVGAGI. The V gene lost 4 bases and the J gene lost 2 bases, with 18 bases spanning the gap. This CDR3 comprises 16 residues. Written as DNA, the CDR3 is TGTGCCAGCAGTTTCTCTCACCTAGCGAGCGCCTACGAGCAGTACTTC. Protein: CASSFSHLASAYEQYF.

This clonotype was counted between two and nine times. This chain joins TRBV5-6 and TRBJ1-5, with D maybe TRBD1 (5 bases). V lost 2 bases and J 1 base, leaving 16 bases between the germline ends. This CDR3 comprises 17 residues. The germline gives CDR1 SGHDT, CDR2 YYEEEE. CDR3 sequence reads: CASSFQGRDLSNQPQHF. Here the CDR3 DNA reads TGTGCCAGCAGCTTCCAGGGTCGGGACCTAAGCAATCAGCCCCAGCATTTT.

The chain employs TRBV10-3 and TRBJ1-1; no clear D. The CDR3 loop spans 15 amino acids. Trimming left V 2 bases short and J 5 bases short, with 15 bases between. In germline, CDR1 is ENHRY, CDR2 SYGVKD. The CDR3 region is CAISEPSYGKTEAFF. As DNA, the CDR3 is TGTGCCATCAGTGAGCCATCCTATGGGAAGACTGAAGCTTTCTTT.

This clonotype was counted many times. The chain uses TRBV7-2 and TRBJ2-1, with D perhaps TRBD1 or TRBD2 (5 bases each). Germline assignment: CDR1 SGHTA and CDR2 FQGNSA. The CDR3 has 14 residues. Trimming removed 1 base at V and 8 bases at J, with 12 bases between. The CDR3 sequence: CASSLVPRGHEQFF. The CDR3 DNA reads TGTGCCAGCAGCTTAGTGCCGAGGGGTCATGAGCAGTTCTTC.

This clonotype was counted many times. The CDR3 sequence is CSARIDRASSYEQYF. CDR3 coding DNA: TGCAGTGCTAGAATTGACAGAGCTAGCTCCTACGAGCAGTACTTC. The chain is built from TRBV20-1 and TRBJ2-7, with D maybe TRBD1 (5 bases). V lost 2 bases, J lost 0 bases, and 14 bases lay in between. Germline CDR1 is DFQATT and CDR2 is SNEGSKA (reference sequence). This CDR3 has 15 amino acids.

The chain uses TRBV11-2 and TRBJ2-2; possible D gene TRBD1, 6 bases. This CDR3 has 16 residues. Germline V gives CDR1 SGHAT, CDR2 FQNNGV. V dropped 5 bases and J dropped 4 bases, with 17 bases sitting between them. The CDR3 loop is CASSHDRRAGTGELFF. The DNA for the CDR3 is TGTGCCAGCAGCCATGACAGGCGGGCGGGCACCGGGGAGCTGTTTTTT.

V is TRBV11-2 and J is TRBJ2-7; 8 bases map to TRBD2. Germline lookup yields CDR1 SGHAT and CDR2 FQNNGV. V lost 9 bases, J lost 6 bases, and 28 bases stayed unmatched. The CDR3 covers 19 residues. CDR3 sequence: CARAPRGESSKTRYCEQYF. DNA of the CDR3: TGTGCCAGGGCCCCGCGGGGGGAGTCCTCTAAAACGAGATACTGCGAGCAGTACTTC.

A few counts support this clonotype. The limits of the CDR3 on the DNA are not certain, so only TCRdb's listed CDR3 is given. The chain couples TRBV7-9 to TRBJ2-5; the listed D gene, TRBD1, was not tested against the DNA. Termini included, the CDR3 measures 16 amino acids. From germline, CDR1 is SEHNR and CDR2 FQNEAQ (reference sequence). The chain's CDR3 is CASSQYVGTGFETQYF.

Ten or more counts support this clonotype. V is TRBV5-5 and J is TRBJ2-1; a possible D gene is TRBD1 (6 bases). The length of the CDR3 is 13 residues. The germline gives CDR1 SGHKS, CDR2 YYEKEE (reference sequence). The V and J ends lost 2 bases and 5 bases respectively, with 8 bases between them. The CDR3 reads CASSFAGDNEQFF. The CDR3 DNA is TGTGCCAGCAGCTTTGCAGGGGACAATGAGCAGTTCTTC.

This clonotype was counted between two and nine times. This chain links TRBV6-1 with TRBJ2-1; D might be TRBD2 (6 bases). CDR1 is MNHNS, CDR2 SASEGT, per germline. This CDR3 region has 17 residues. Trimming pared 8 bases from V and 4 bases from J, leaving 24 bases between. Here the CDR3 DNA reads TGTGCCAGCCGCCCCCCTGGCCGGGGGAACTCGTACAATGAGCAGTTCTTC. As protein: CASRPPGRGNSYNEQFF.

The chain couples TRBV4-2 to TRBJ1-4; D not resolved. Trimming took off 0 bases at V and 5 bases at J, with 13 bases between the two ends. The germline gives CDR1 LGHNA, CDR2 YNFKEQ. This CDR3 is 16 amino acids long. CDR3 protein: CASSQDLGRGNEKLFF. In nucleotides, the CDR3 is TGTGCCAGCAGCCAAGATTTAGGCAGAGGAAATGAAAAACTGTTTTTT.

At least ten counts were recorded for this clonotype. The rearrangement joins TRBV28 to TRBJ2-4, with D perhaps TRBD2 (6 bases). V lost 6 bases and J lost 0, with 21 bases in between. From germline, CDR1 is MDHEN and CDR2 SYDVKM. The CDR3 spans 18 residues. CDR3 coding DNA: TGTGCCAGCAGCCCTAGCGCCCGAGGAAGATCAGCCAAAAACATTCAGTACTTC. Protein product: CASSPSARGRSAKNIQYF.

CDR3 sequence reads: CASSPGSFTDTQYF. As DNA, the CDR3 is TGCGCCAGCAGCCCGGGATCTTTCACAGATACGCAGTATTTT. V usage is TRBV5-1 and J usage is TRBJ2-3; D might be TRBD2 (5 bases). CDR3 length: 14 residues. Germline V lookup: CDR1 SGHRS, CDR2 YFSETQ. Trimming stripped 4 bases from V and 2 bases from J, with 11 bases between.

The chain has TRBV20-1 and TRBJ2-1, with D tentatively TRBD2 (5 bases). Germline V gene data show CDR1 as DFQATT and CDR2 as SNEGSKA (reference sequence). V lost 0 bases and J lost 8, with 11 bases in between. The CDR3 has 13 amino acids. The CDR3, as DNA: TGCAGTGCTAGAGACGAGCGGCCGGATGAGCAGTTCTTC. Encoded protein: CSARDERPDEQFF.

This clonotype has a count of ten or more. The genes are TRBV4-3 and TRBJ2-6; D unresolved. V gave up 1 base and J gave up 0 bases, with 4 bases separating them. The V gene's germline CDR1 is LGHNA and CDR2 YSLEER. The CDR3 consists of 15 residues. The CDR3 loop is CASSQGNSGANVLTF. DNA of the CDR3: TGCGCCAGCAGCCAAGGGAACTCTGGGGCCAACGTCCTGACTTTC.

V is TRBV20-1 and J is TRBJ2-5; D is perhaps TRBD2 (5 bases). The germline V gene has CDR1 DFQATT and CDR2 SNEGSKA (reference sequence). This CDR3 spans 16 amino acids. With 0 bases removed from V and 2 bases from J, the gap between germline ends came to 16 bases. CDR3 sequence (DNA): TGCAGTGCTAGAGATACGGCTAGCAACTCTCAAGAGACCCAGTACTTC. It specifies CSARDTASNSQETQYF.

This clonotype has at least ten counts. CDR3 bases: TGCAGTGCTAGGGCGGGAGGGTACTCCTACGAGCAGTACTTC. Translated: CSARAGGYSYEQYF. The chain uses TRBV20-1 and TRBJ2-7, with 9 bases identical to TRBD2. CDR1 and CDR2 (germline): DFQATT, SNEGSKA (reference sequence). J gave up 0 bases and V 3 bases, and 3 bases lay outside the gene matches. CDR3 length equals 14 residues.

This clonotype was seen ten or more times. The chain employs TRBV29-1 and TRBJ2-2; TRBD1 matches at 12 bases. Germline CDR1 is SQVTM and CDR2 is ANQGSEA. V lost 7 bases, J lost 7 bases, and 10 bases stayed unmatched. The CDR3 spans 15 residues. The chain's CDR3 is CSAALGTGGNGELFF. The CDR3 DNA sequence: TGCAGCGCCGCCCTGGGGACAGGGGGCAACGGGGAGCTGTTTTTT.